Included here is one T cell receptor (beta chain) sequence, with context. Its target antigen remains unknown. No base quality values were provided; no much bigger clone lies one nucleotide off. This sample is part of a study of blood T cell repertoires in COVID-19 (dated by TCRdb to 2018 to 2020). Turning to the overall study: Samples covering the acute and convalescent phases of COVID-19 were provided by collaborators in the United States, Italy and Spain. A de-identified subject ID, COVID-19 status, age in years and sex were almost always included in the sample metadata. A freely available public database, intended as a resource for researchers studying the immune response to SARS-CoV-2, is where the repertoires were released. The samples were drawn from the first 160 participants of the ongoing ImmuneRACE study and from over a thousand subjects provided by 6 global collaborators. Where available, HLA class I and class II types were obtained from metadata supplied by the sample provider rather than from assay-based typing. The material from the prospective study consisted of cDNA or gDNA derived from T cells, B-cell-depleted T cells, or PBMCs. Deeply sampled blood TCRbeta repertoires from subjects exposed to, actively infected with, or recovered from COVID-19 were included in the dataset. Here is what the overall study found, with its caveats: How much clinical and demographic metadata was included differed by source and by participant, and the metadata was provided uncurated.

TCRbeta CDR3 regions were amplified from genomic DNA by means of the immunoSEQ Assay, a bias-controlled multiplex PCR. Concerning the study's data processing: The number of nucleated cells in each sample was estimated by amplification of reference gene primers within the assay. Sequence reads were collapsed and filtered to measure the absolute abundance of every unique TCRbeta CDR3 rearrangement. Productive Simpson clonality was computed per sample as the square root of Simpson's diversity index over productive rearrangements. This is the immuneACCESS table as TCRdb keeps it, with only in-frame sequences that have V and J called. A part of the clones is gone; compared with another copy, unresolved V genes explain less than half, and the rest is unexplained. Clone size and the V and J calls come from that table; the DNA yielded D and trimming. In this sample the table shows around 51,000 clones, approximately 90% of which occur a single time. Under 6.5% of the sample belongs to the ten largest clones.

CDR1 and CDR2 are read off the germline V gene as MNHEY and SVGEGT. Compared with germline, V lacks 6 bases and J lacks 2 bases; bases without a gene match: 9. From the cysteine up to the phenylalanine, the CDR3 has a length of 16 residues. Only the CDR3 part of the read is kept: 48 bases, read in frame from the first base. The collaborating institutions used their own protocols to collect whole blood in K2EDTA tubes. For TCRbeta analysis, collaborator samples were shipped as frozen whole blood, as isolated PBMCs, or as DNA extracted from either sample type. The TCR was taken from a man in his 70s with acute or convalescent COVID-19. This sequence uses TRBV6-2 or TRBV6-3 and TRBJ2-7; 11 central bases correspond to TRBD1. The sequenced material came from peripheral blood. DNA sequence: TGTGCCAGCAGCCCACACTCGGGACAGGGGGCCTACGAGCAGTACTTC. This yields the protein CASSPHSGQGAYEQYF.